This entry features one T cell receptor (beta chain) sequence. Recruited during active infection, patients (from Seattle) were subsequently followed longitudinally. The data belong to a study of blood T cell repertoires in COVID-19. Study in general: COVID-19 samples, acute and convalescent, were from the United States, Italy and Spain. The cDNA or gDNA used as material had been derived from T cells, B-cell-depleted T cells, or PBMCs.

In the authors' methods: Amplification of reference gene primers provided the estimated nucleated cell counts. Some clones are missing from TCRdb's copy, which holds only in-frame ones; the method was immunoSEQ multiplex PCR. The DNA gave D and trimming, while V, J and clone size come from that table. The sample lists more than 85,000 clones, just under 95% occurring once. The sequence was collected from a woman aged 45-65 years with COVID-19, enrolled during active disease. The sequenced material came from peripheral blood.

The CDR3 nucleotides are TGTGCCAGCAGCAAAGTCGGCGCGGGCCCGAACACCGGGGAGCTGTTTTTT. This encodes CASSKVGAGPNTGELFF. The gene calls are TRBV21-1 and TRBJ2-2; TRBD2 is the table's D call and was not checked against the DNA. TRBV21-1 is given as a pseudogene. This CDR3 is built from 17 residues.